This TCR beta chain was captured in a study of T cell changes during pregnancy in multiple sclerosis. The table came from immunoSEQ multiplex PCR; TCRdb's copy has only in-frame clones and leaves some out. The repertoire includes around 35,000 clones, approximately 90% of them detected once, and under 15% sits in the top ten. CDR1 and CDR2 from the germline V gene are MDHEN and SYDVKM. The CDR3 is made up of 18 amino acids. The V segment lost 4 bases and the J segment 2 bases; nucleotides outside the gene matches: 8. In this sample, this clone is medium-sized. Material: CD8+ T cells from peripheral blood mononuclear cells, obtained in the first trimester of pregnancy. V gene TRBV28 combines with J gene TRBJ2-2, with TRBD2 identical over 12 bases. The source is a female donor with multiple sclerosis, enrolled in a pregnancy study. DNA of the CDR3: TGTGCCAGCAGTTCAACACAGGGACTAGCGGGTAACACCGGGGAGCTGTTTTTT. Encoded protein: CASSSTQGLAGNTGELFF.